The clone carrying this TCR beta chain was seen ten or more times. These data belong to a study of T cell repertoires in cytomegalovirus infection. The V gene's germline CDR1 is SGHNT and CDR2 YYREEE (reference sequence). V was pared by 1 base and J by 0 bases, with 8 bases between. The CDR3 runs to 16 residues. TCRdb fed the reads into MiXCR, producing one record per CDR3 protein. The table records about 300,000 distinct CDR3 sequences, 9.6% of them present only once. The J gene is TRBJ2-6, the V gene TRBV5-4; no definite D call. This sequence was found in a human donor in good health (CMV status not recorded). Some clones in this sample may be carry-over from other donors' samples. Sequencing input: PBMCs. For the CDR3, the DNA is TGTGCCAGCAGCTTGCAGAAGAACTCTGGGGCCAACGTCCTGACTTTC. This sequence encodes CASSLQKNSGANVLTF.